The next 30 T cell receptor beta chains were all read from a single sample in a study of T cell repertoires in cytomegalovirus infection. For these TCRs, the target antigens are not known. MiXCR was run by TCRdb on the reads, yielding one entry per CDR3 protein. The sample holds about 340,000 distinct CDR3 sequences, almost 30% seen once. The sequenced sample was cultured PBMCs, obtained from culture after CMV antigen stimulation. Receptors were obtained from a human donor in good health (CMV status not recorded). Some clones in this sample may be carry-over from other donors' samples.

This clonotype was observed a handful of times. CDR3 sequence: CASSIQGRGNQPQHF. The CDR3 DNA is TGTGCCAGTAGTATTCAGGGGCGCGGCAATCAGCCCCAGCATTTT. The rearrangement links TRBV19 to TRBJ1-5, with D maybe TRBD1 (6 bases). The V gene lost 3 bases and the J gene lost 2 bases, with 11 bases spanning the gap. Germline CDR1 and CDR2: LNHDA and SQIVND (reference sequence). The CDR3 has 15 residues.

At least ten counts were recorded for this clonotype. The rearrangement joins TRBV6-5 to TRBJ2-1; D remains ambiguous. Germline CDR1 reads MNHEY; CDR2 reads SVGAGI. The CDR3 is made up of 13 amino acids. V dropped 3 bases and J dropped 6 bases, with 9 bases sitting between them. CDR3 in DNA: TGTGCCAGCAGTTATGCCTCGGTCAATGAGCAGTTCTTC. This encodes CASSYASVNEQFF.

This clonotype turned up a few times. V and J are TRBV7-8 and TRBJ2-6; D is uncertain. This CDR3 comprises 16 residues. V lost 1 base and J lost 0, with 7 bases in between. CDR1 is SGHVS, CDR2 FQNEAQ, per germline. This chain's CDR3 is CASSLVRSSGANVLTF. CDR3 DNA: TGTGCCAGCAGCTTAGTCAGGAGCTCTGGGGCCAACGTCCTGACTTTC. The complete variable domain, with remaining parts taken from reference TRBV7-8 and TRBJ2-6, reads GAGVSQSPRYKVAKRGQDVALRCDPISGHVSLFWYQQALGQGPEFLTYFQNEAQLDKSGLPSDRFFAERPEGSVSTLKIQRTQQEDSAVYLCASSLVRSSGANVLTFGAGSRLTVL.

This clonotype was seen repeatedly, ten times or more. The gene calls are TRBV7-9 and TRBJ1-1; D is possibly TRBD1 (5 bases). This CDR3 region has 14 residues. Germline-derived CDR1 and CDR2 are SEHNR and FQNEAQ (reference sequence). Trimming took 6 bases from V and 3 from J, leaving 14 bases between them. CDR3 nucleotides: TGTGCCAGCAGTCTCAGGGTGGGGGACACTGAAGCTTTCTTT. Amino acids: CASSLRVGDTEAFF.

This clonotype was seen a handful of times. The rearrangement joins TRBV7-9 to TRBJ2-7; TRBD1 is a possible D gene (6 bases). The CDR3 is made up of 14 amino acids. Germline V gene data show CDR1 as SEHNR and CDR2 as FQNEAQ (reference sequence). Trimming shortened V by 0 bases and J by 6 bases, and 12 bases separated the two germline ends. CDR3 in DNA: TGTGCCAGCAGCTTAGCACTCACAGGGAGCGAGCAGTACTTC. Its translation is CASSLALTGSEQYF.

Only a few counts were recorded for this clonotype. CDR3 in DNA: TGTGCCAGCAGTTACAAGACAGGGTGGAACTACGAGCAGTACTTC. It translates to CASSYKTGWNYEQYF. The chain employs TRBV6-1 and TRBJ2-7; the match to TRBD1 covers 7 bases. With V trimmed by 5 bases and J by 3 bases, 10 bases remained unmatched. Per germline, CDR1 MNHNS and CDR2 SASEGT. This CDR3 comprises 15 residues.

The chain recombines TRBV5-6 with TRBJ1-2, with D uncertain. The germline V gene has CDR1 SGHDT and CDR2 YYEEEE. CDR3 size: 13 residues. The ends were cut back, 0 bases at V and 6 bases at J, with 9 bases in the middle. DNA for the CDR3: TGTGCCAGCAGCTTGGCTGAGGTCGATGGCTACACCTTC. It encodes CASSLAEVDGYTF.

V gene TRBV20-1 combines with J gene TRBJ2-7; no clear D gene. The CDR3 runs to 12 residues. V lost 0 bases and J 2 bases, leaving 5 bases between the germline ends. From germline, CDR1 is DFQATT and CDR2 SNEGSKA (reference sequence). The CDR3 here is CSARDPPYEQYF. The CDR3 nucleotides are TGCAGTGCTAGAGACCCACCCTACGAGCAGTACTTC.

This clonotype was counted at least ten times. The chain uses TRBV12-3 or TRBV12-4 and TRBJ1-2; TRBD1 is a possible D gene (5 bases). Trimming took off 5 bases at V and 5 bases at J, with 15 bases between the two ends. This CDR3 is 14 amino acids long. Here the CDR3 DNA reads TGTGCCAGCAGTCCGTTCGGGACGGTTTATGGCTACACCTTC. This codes for CASSPFGTVYGYTF.

The V call is TRBV4-1, the J call TRBJ1-1; D might be TRBD1 (5 bases). V was clipped by 0 bases and J by 4 bases, with 12 bases between them. This CDR3 contains 15 residues. Germline V lookup: CDR1 MGHRA, CDR2 YSYEKL. The CDR3 loop reads CASSQDRQGSTEAFF. The CDR3 DNA reads as TGCGCCAGCAGCCAAGATCGGCAGGGAAGCACTGAAGCTTTCTTT.

This clonotype was seen many times. V gene TRBV28 combines with J gene TRBJ1-5; 7 bases are shared with TRBD1. V lost 3 bases, J lost 1 base, and 3 bases stayed unmatched. Germline V gene sequence: CDR1 MDHEN, CDR2 SYDVKM. The CDR3 extends over 15 amino acids. The CDR3 loop is CASSFPGGSNQPQHF. DNA for the CDR3: TGTGCCAGCAGTTTCCCAGGGGGAAGCAATCAGCCCCAGCATTTT.

The chain joins TRBV7-9 to TRBJ1-1; unclear D gene. This CDR3 has 14 amino acids. Trimming shortened V by 6 bases and J by 4 bases, and 15 bases separated the two germline ends. Germline CDR1 is SEHNR and CDR2 is FQNEAQ (reference sequence). The CDR3 sequence is CASSFEGSGTEAFF. DNA for the CDR3: TGTGCCAGCAGTTTCGAGGGATCGGGCACTGAAGCTTTCTTT.

CDR3 loop: CSARDRKNTEAFF. The CDR3 DNA follows: TGCAGTGCTAGAGACAGGAAGAACACTGAAGCTTTCTTT. The gene calls are TRBV20-1 and TRBJ1-1; the D is unclear. Deletions cut 0 bases from V and 1 base from J, with 6 bases between. CDR1 is DFQATT and CDR2 is SNEGSKA in the germline V gene (reference sequence). The CDR3 covers 13 residues.

This chain uses TRBV20-1 with TRBJ2-3; D is perhaps TRBD2 (6 bases). The CDR3 has 16 residues. Germline CDR1 reads DFQATT; CDR2 reads SNEGSKA (reference sequence). V was shortened by 0 bases and J by 4 bases, with 17 bases between the two germline ends. CDR3 sequence reads: CSARDARRAYPDTQYF. The CDR3 DNA reads as TGCAGTGCTAGAGATGCGCGGAGGGCCTACCCAGATACGCAGTATTTT.

This clonotype was recorded only once. The chain is built from TRBV19 and TRBJ1-5; TRBD1 is a possible D gene (5 bases). The germline V gene encodes CDR1 LNHDA and CDR2 SQIVND (reference sequence). The CDR3 runs 13 residues. With 7 bases removed from V and 5 bases from J, the gap between germline ends came to 12 bases. The CDR3 reads CASTDRMDQPQHF. In nucleotides, the CDR3 is TGTGCCAGTACTGACAGAATGGATCAGCCCCAGCATTTT.

The chain links TRBV6-6 to TRBJ1-4; D is undetermined. Germline loops: CDR1 MNHNY, CDR2 SVGAGI (reference sequence). The ends were cut back, 4 bases at V and 11 bases at J, with 20 bases in the middle. The CDR3 totals 15 residues. The CDR3 DNA reads TGTGCCAGCAGTTTCAGTGGGCAGAAGATCGGGAAACTGTTTTTT. As protein: CASSFSGQKIGKLFF.

V and J are TRBV14 and TRBJ1-6, with no clear D. Germline V lookup: CDR1 SGHDN, CDR2 FVKESK. This CDR3 has 13 amino acids. V was shortened by 1 base and J by 8 bases, with 6 bases between the two germline ends. The CDR3 DNA follows: TGTGCCAGCAGCCAAGTGACGCATTCACCCCTCCACTTT. Its translation: CASSQVTHSPLHF. The complete variable domain, with remaining parts taken from reference TRBV14 and TRBJ1-6, reads EAGVTQFPSHSVIEKGQTVTLRCDPISGHDNLYWYRRVMGKEIKFLLHFVKESKQDESGMPNNRFLAERTGGTYSTLKVQPAELEDSGVYFCASSQVTHSPLHFGNGTRLTVT.

The chain joins TRBV5-1 to TRBJ2-7; D is unresolved. There are 14 residues in the CDR3. V was cut by 0 bases and J by 2 bases, with 9 bases left in between. Germline V lookup: CDR1 SGHRS, CDR2 YFSETQ. In nucleotides, the CDR3 is TGCGCCAGCAGCTTGGGGCCCAGCACCTACGAGCAGTACTTC. This gives the protein CASSLGPSTYEQYF. Variable domain in full (rest from reference TRBV5-1 and TRBJ2-7): KAGVTQTPRYLIKTRGQQVTLSCSPISGHRSVSWYQQTPGQGLQFLFEYFSETQRNKGNFPGRFSGRQFSNSRSEMNVSTLELGDSALYLCASSLGPSTYEQYFGPGTRLTVT.

The V call is TRBV6-5, the J call TRBJ1-1; unclear D gene. Between the trimmed V and J ends, which lost 2 bases and 1 base, there was a span of 8 bases. The CDR3 is 14 amino acids. Germline values: CDR1 MNHEY, CDR2 SVGAGI. The CDR3 DNA sequence: TGTGCCAGCAGTTACCACAACAGGAACACTGAAGCTTTCTTT. Translating gives CASSYHNRNTEAFF.

This clonotype was found many times. The chain has TRBV13 and TRBJ2-1, with 8 bases identical to TRBD2. V trimming: 5 bases; J trimming: 9 bases; junction bases outside the gene matches: 21. Germline loops: CDR1 PRHDT, CDR2 FYEKMQ (reference sequence). The CDR3 has 18 residues. CDR3 region: CASSAITTSSGSRPEQFF. The DNA for the CDR3 is TGTGCCAGCAGCGCAATAACTACTTCCAGCGGGAGTCGGCCTGAGCAGTTCTTC.

This clonotype was seen a handful of times. The chain uses TRBV6-6 and TRBJ1-1; 10 bases align to TRBD1. The V gene end was trimmed by 2 bases and the J gene end by 7 bases; junction bases not matched to a gene: 4. This CDR3 is 14 amino acids long. Germline V gene data show CDR1 as MNHNY and CDR2 as SVGAGI (reference sequence). The CDR3 DNA is TGTGCCAGCAGTTACAGCGGGACAGGGGTTGAAGCTTTCTTT. The encoded protein is CASSYSGTGVEAFF.

The V gene is TRBV29-1, the J gene TRBJ1-2, with D possibly TRBD1 on 6 matching bases. V was cut by 4 bases and J by 5 bases, with 14 bases left in between. CDR3 length: 13 amino acids. CDR1 and CDR2 from the germline V gene are SQVTM and ANQGSEA. The CDR3, as DNA: TGCAGCGTTGCGCCAGGGGAGGGATATGGCTACACCTTC. Translated, it gives CSVAPGEGYGYTF.

The genes are TRBV6-5 and TRBJ1-6, with D unclear. The length of the CDR3 is 13 residues. The germline CDR1 and CDR2 sequences are MNHEY and SVGAGI. Trimming took 6 bases from V and 6 from J, leaving 9 bases between them. CDR3 coding DNA: TGTGCCAGCAGATCTTCGACTAATTCACCCCTCCACTTT. Its protein product is CASRSSTNSPLHF.

The chain has TRBV12-3 or TRBV12-4 and TRBJ1-1; D gene unclear. The ends were cut back, 6 bases at V and 11 bases at J, with 16 bases in the middle. CDR3 length: 12 amino acids. CDR3 protein: CASSPGALVAFF. The CDR3 DNA reads TGTGCCAGCAGCCCGGGAGCGCTAGTGGCTTTCTTT.

The chain links TRBV28 to TRBJ2-7; no clear D gene. The germline V gene has CDR1 MDHEN and CDR2 SYDVKM. Deletions cut 5 bases from V and 2 bases from J, with 13 bases between. This CDR3 is built from 14 residues. Here the CDR3 reads CASSLTPRTYEQYF. The CDR3 DNA reads as TGTGCCAGCAGTCTCACACCTCGTACCTACGAGCAGTACTTC. Full variable domain (outside the CDR3, taken from reference TRBV28 and TRBJ2-7): DVKVTQSSRYLVKRTGEKVFLECVQDMDHENMFWYRQDPGLGLRLIYFSYDVKMKEKGDIPEGYSVSREKKERFSLILESASTNQTSMYLCASSLTPRTYEQYFGPGTRLTVT.

This clonotype was seen a handful of times. The chain joins TRBV7-2 to TRBJ2-1; TRBD2 matches 7 bases. J was trimmed by 10 bases and V by 2 bases; bases with no gene match: 8. The CDR3 loop spans 14 amino acids. Germline loops: CDR1 SGHTA, CDR2 FQGNSA. The CDR3 spells CASSLYGGIGEQFF. The DNA for the CDR3 is TGTGCCAGCAGCTTATACGGGGGGATCGGCGAGCAGTTCTTC.

Only a few counts were recorded for this clonotype. This chain connects TRBV12-3 or TRBV12-4 to TRBJ1-3; 8 nucleotides align to TRBD1. This CDR3 is 14 amino acids long. The junction had 4 bases not matched to a gene; V was cut back by 5 bases and J by 4 bases. In DNA, the CDR3 is TGTGCCAGCAGTCAGGGGGCCTCAGGAAACACCATATATTTT. This codes for CASSQGASGNTIYF.

The chain combines TRBV7-9 with TRBJ1-2, with D unresolved. V was cut by 3 bases and J by 2 bases, with 10 bases left in between. Germline V gene data show CDR1 as SEHNR and CDR2 as FQNEAQ (reference sequence). The CDR3 is 14 amino acids. Here the CDR3 reads CASSFPGRNYGYTF. The CDR3 nucleotides are TGTGCCAGCAGCTTTCCGGGCCGAAACTATGGCTACACCTTC.

The rearrangement uses TRBV20-1 and TRBJ2-7; D could derive from TRBD1 or TRBD2 (5 bases each). Trimming removed 1 base from V and 0 bases from J, with 13 bases in between. Germline CDR1 is DFQATT and CDR2 is SNEGSKA (reference sequence). This CDR3 comprises 15 residues. The CDR3 is CSARGKGTHSYEQYF. CDR3 nucleotide sequence: TGCAGTGCTAGAGGCAAGGGGACGCACTCCTACGAGCAGTACTTC.

V gene TRBV6-5 combines with J gene TRBJ1-3; 7 positions match TRBD1. The germline V gene has CDR1 MNHEY and CDR2 SVGAGI. The trim removed 10 bases at V and 3 bases at J, leaving 6 bases unmatched. This CDR3 has 13 amino acids. The CDR3 reads CATSQGFGNTIYF. CDR3 DNA: TGTGCCACCTCACAGGGGTTTGGAAACACCATATATTTT.